Judged by abundance, the clone carrying this T cell receptor (beta chain) is medium-sized. Random hexamers were used to reverse transcribe the RNA input (about 0.5 to 1 ug). Using its own MiXCR run on the immunoSEQ multiplex PCR reads, TCRdb lists one record per CDR3 protein. The sample has roughly 89,000 distinct CDR3 sequences; roughly 96% are singletons. Germline assignment: CDR1 SGHNT and CDR2 YENEEA. Trimming cost V 0 bases and J 7 bases; bases outside gene matches: 2. This CDR3 is 15 amino acids long. This sample was taken from a study of CD8 T cells in Susac syndrome. The receptor was isolated from a human donor with Susac syndrome. Sequenced input: CD8+ T cells from PBMCs. The chain combines TRBV11-3 with TRBJ2-1; 11 bases are shared with TRBD2. The CDR3 spells CASSLDPSGRNEQFF. CDR3 bases: TGTGCCAGCAGCTTAGATCCTAGCGGGAGGAATGAGCAGTTCTTC. Combining the CDR3 with reference TRBV11-3 and TRBJ2-1 gives the whole variable domain EAGVVQSPRYKIIEKKQPVAFWCNPISGHNTLYWYLQNLGQGPELLIRYENEEAVDDSQLPKDRFSAERLKGVDSTLKIQPAELGDSAVYLCASSLDPSGRNEQFFGPGTRLTVL.